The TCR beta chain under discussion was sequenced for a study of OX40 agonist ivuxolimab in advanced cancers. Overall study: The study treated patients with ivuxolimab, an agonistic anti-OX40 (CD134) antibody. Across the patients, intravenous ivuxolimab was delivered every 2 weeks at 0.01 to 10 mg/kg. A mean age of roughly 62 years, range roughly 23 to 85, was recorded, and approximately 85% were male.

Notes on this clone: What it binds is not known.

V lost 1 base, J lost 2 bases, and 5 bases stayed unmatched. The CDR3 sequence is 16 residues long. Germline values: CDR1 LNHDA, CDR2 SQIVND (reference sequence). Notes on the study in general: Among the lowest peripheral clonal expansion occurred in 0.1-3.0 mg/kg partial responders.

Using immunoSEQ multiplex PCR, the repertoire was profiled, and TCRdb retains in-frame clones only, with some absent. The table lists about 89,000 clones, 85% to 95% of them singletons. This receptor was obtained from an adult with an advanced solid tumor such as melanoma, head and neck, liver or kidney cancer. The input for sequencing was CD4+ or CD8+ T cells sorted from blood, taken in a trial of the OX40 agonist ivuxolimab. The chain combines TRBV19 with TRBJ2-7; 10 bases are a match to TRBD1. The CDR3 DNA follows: TGTGCCAGTAGTATAGGAGGGACAGGGGCTACCTACGAGCAGTACTTC. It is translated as CASSIGGTGATYEQYF.